Listed below are T cell receptor beta chains from one sample, sequenced in a study of blood T cells in healthy people across ages. Each CDR3 protein gets one entry after TCRdb re-called the 5' RACE reads with MiXCR. Counted here are over 950,000 distinct CDR3 sequences, roughly half occurring once; the ten biggest clones make up over 20%. Sequencing was carried out using blood. Receptors were obtained from a woman aged 60 to 75 in good health. Both conserved end residues are part of each CDR3.

>TRBV18
CASSPPGALLADTQYF
>TRBV20-1
CSATRTGGSGANVLTF
>TRBV4-3
CASSQNLGCTQYF
>TRBV28
CATRAPGGELFF
>TRBV4-1
CASSQIVSSYEQYF
>TRBV25-1
CASSEPPPGLAPSWGSDTQYF
>TRBV20-1
CSASRPSGRGFNEQYF
>TRBV28
CSTLGTHKNIQYF
>TRBV5-1
CASQVQPQETQYF
>TRBV2
CASGQGGPADTQYF
>TRBV7-2
CASSLGAGHGYTF
>TRBV20-1
CSVERGLNTQYF
>TRBV6-2/TRBV6-3
CASSYSTSGRKGSEQYF
>TRBV25-1
CANSEYPERYGYTF
>TRBV12-3/TRBV12-4
CASSFGRGGYEQYF
>TRBV6-2/TRBV6-3
CASSTAALFEAFF
>TRBV20-1
CSAPLAANEQFF
>TRBV15
CATSRETSTDTQYF
>TRBV10-1
CAGLTDRGVSEQYF
>TRBV15
CAASRDLRGNEQYF
>TRBV20-1
CSAREGRVPAKNIQYF
>TRBV4-1
CASRSPGTAETQYF
>TRBV5-1
CASSLAGLHFQETQYF
>TRBV29-1
CSVEYSAFSTDTQYF
>TRBV12-3/TRBV12-4
CASSFSGDEQFF
>TRBV20-1
CSAATSTVTDIQYF
>TRBV5-1
CASSLWRETTGELFF
>TRBV20-1
CSAGMGGGAHEQFF
>TRBV7-9
CASSWTGPNYEQYF
>TRBV28
CASGARGISNQPQHF
>TRBV18
CASSLQPPIPWREGSYEQYF
>TRBV5-5
CASSFGQGLPDTQYF
>TRBV27
CASSFLGVAGVHEQYF
>TRBV5-1
CASSLDGTWTGYEQYF
>TRBV15
CATGGAAFFRSGYTF